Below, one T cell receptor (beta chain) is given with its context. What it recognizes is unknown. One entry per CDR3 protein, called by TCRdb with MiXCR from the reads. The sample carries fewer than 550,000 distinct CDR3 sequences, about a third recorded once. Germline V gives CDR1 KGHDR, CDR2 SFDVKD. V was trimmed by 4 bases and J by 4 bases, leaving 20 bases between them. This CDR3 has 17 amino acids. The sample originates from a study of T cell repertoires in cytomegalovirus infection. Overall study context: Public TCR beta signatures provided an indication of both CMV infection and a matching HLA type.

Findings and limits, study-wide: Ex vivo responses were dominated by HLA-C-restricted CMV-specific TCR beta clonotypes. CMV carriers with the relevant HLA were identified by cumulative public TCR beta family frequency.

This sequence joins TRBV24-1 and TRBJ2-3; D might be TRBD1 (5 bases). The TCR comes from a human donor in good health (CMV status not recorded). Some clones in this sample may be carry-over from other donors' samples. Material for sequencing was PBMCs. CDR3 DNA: TGTGCCACCAGTGAGCCCCGCGGTGGGGCACAGCCAGATACGCAGTATTTT. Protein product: CATSEPRGGAQPDTQYF.